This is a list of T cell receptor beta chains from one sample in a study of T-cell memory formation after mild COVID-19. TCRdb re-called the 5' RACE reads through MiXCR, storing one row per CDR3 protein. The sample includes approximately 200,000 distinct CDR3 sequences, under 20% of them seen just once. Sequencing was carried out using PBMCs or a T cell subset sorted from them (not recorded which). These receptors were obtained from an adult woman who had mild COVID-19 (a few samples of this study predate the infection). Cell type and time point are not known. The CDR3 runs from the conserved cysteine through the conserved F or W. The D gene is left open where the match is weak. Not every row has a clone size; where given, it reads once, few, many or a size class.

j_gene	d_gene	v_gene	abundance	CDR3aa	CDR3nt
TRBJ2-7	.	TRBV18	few	CASSPQGVPGEQYF	TGTGCCAGCTCACCACAGGGGGTCCCAGGCGAGCAGTACTTC
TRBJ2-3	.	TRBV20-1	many	CSAIRRSGTDTQYF	TGCAGTGCTATCCGGAGAAGCGGCACAGATACGCAGTATTTT
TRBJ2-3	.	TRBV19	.	CASSKQLAADTQYF	TGTGCCAGTAGTAAACAACTAGCCGCAGATACGCAGTATTTT
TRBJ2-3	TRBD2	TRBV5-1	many	CASSTSTGAGGDTQYF	TGCGCCAGCAGCACGTCCACGGGGGCGGGGGGAGATACGCAGTATTTT
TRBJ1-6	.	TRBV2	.	CASSEGRQGNSPLHF	TGTGCCAGCAGTGAAGGTCGGCAGGGCAATTCACCCCTCCACTTT
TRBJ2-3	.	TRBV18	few	CASSQGQTTDTQYF	TGTGCCAGCTCCCAAGGACAGACTACAGATACGCAGTATTTT
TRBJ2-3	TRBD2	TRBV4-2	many	CASSPGSSGRSTDTQYF	TGTGCCAGCAGCCCTGGGTCTAGCGGGAGGTCCACAGATACGCAGTATTTT
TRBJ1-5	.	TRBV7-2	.	CASSLGSLEPQHF	TGTGCCAGCAGCTTAGGGAGCCTTGAGCCCCAGCATTTT
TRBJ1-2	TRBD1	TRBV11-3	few	CASSPLRTGLNYGYTF	TGTGCCAGCAGCCCCCTCAGGACAGGGCTTAACTATGGCTACACCTTC
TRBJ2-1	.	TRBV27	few	CASRKEYTANEQFF	TGTGCCAGCCGCAAGGAGTACACGGCGAATGAGCAGTTCTTC